Presented here are 20 T cell receptor beta chains from one specimen sequenced in a study of T cell clones after liver transplantation. Their recognized antigens are unknown. Libraries were prepared by immunoSEQ multiplex PCR; TCRdb keeps only in-frame clonotypes and omits some of them. The sample yields over 5,000 clones, under 35% seen once. Sequencing of dividing CFSE-low cells from the MLR defined alloreactive TCRbeta sequences. Sequenced: CD4+ T cells from cultured PBMCs. The source is a human patient who received a liver transplant. Some T cells may have originated in the graft donor.

In DNA, the CDR3 is TGTGCCAGCAGCTCCCTGGGACCCGGCCAAGAGACCCAGTACTTC. Residues: CASSSLGPGQETQYF. The chain employs TRBV5-5 and TRBJ2-5; D is possibly TRBD1 or TRBD2 (5 bases each). V was trimmed by 3 bases and J by 1 base, leaving 13 bases between them. Germline V gene sequence: CDR1 SGHKS, CDR2 YYEKEE (reference sequence). The CDR3 totals 15 residues.

Concerning this clone: The same CDR3 arises from other DNA sequences in this sample as well. This chain links TRBV6-1 with TRBJ1-1; 7 nucleotides match TRBD1. In germline, CDR1 is MNHNS, CDR2 SASEGT. The CDR3 has 13 amino acids. J lost 4 bases, V lost 6 bases, and 5 bases had no gene match. CDR3 in amino acids: CASRDRAATEAFF. The CDR3 DNA reads TGTGCCAGCAGAGACAGGGCAGCCACTGAAGCTTTCTTT.

Here the CDR3 DNA reads TGTGCCAGCAGTTTTAGGGGTCTCGGCCCCCACCGGGAGCTGTTTTTT. It is translated as CASSFRGLGPHRELFF. The V call is TRBV28, the J call TRBJ2-2, with D possibly TRBD1 on 5 matching bases. V shed 3 bases and J shed 9 bases, with 20 bases lying between them. The CDR3 is 16 residues long. Germline V lookup: CDR1 MDHEN, CDR2 SYDVKM. Full variable domain (rest looked up from reference TRBV28 and TRBJ2-2): DVKVTQSSRYLVKRTGEKVFLECVQDMDHENMFWYRQDPGLGLRLIYFSYDVKMKEKGDIPEGYSVSREKKERFSLILESASTNQTSMYLCASSFRGLGPHRELFFGEGSRLTVL.

In this sample, this clone turned up a few times. This may stem from a read error, because a much larger clone lies one nucleotide away. At the DNA level, this CDR3 is encoded by other sequences in the same sample as well. The chain employs TRBV4-1 and TRBJ2-1; 10 bases agree with TRBD1. The germline V gene has CDR1 MGHRA and CDR2 YSYEKL. The ends lost 3 bases at V and 6 bases at J; junction bases unmatched: 8. This CDR3 is 16 amino acids long. CDR3 sequence (DNA): TGCGCCAGCAGCCAGGATGCCGGGACAGGGGCCAATGAGCAGTTCTTC. Its protein product is CASSQDAGTGANEQFF.

This clone is labeled medium-sized (0.01 to 0.1%). Other DNA sequences within the sample encode an identical CDR3. The gene calls are TRBV11-3 and TRBJ1-3, with 10 nucleotides matching TRBD1. After removal of 5 bases from V and 2 bases from J, the junction contained 3 bases not matched to a gene. The CDR3 extends over 15 amino acids. CDR1 SGHNT and CDR2 YENEEA come from the germline V gene. Here the CDR3 reads CASSPGQGPGNTIYF. CDR3 sequence (DNA): TGTGCCAGCAGCCCGGGACAGGGGCCTGGAAACACCATATATTTT.

This clone was recorded a few times. The CDR3 sequence is CASSQATGAVLNEQFF. CDR3 nucleotide sequence: TGTGCCAGCTCACAAGCGACAGGGGCTGTTCTCAATGAGCAGTTCTTC. This sequence joins TRBV18 and TRBJ2-1, with 8 bases aligning to TRBD1. The CDR3 has 16 amino acids. V lost 4 bases to trimming and J lost 6 bases; unmatched junction nucleotides: 11. The germline V gene has CDR1 KGHSH and CDR2 LQKENI.

This chain uses TRBV7-2 with TRBJ1-5; D uncertain. CDR1 is SGHTA, CDR2 FQGNSA, per germline. V was pared by 1 base and J by 7 bases, with 5 bases between. The CDR3 loop spans 12 amino acids. The DNA of the CDR3 is TGTGCCAGCAGCTTAGTAGGCCAGCCCCAGCATTTT. Residues: CASSLVGQPQHF.

The chain employs TRBV27 and TRBJ2-1; 13 positions match TRBD2. CDR1 and CDR2 from the germline V gene are MNHEY and SMNVEV (reference sequence). The V gene end was trimmed by 6 bases and the J gene end by 0 bases; junction bases not matched to a gene: 8. The CDR3 runs to 18 residues. CDR3 loop: CASRAGTSGISSYNEQFF. The CDR3 DNA sequence: TGTGCCAGCAGGGCCGGGACTAGCGGGATTAGCTCCTACAATGAGCAGTTCTTC.

The chain carries TRBV5-6 and TRBJ2-3, with a possible D match to TRBD2 (6 bases). The length of the CDR3 is 15 residues. Trimming left V 5 bases short and J 5 bases short, with 18 bases between. In germline, CDR1 is SGHDT, CDR2 YYEEEE. The CDR3: CASRRYWGAGDTQYF. As DNA, the CDR3 is TGTGCCAGCAGAAGGTATTGGGGAGCGGGAGATACGCAGTATTTT.

The table lists this clone with a few counts. This chain links TRBV4-3 with TRBJ2-2; TRBD2 agrees at 7 bases. The CDR3 spans 14 residues. Germline lookup yields CDR1 LGHNA and CDR2 YSLEER. With V trimmed by 1 base and J by 6 bases, 2 bases remained unmatched. DNA for the CDR3: TGCGCCAGCAGCCAAGGGACTAGGTCCGGGGAGCTGTTTTTT. Translated, it gives CASSQGTRSGELFF.

The sample holds a few counts of this clone. The chain is built from TRBV6-5 and TRBJ1-4, with D maybe TRBD1 (6 bases). The CDR3 totals 14 residues. Trimming shortened V by 8 bases and J by 7 bases, and 17 bases separated the two germline ends. Looked up from germline, CDR1 is MNHEY and CDR2 is SVGAGI. CDR3 sequence (DNA): TGTGCCAGCGGCCGGGGGGCGGTGGGTGAAAAACTGTTTTTT. This translates into CASGRGAVGEKLFF.

A few counts support this clone. The same CDR3 arises from other DNA sequences in this sample as well. V and J are TRBV7-9 and TRBJ2-3; D unclear. Trimming removed 4 bases from V and 8 bases from J, with 10 bases in between. In germline, CDR1 is SEHNR, CDR2 FQNEAQ (reference sequence). The CDR3 has 12 residues. The CDR3 spells CASSSQHLTQYF. The CDR3 DNA reads TGTGCCAGCAGCTCACAACACCTTACGCAGTATTTT.

This chain joins TRBV29-1 and TRBJ2-5; D may match TRBD1 or TRBD2 (5 bases each). Germline CDR1 SQVTM, CDR2 ANQGSEA. The V gene lost 4 bases and the J gene lost 2 bases, with 14 bases spanning the gap. The CDR3 runs to 14 residues. The CDR3 loop is CSVVRGSGQETQYF. The DNA of the CDR3 is TGCAGCGTTGTACGGGGCTCGGGGCAAGAGACCCAGTACTTC.

The rearrangement uses TRBV2 and TRBJ2-5; 7 positions agree with TRBD1. The length of the CDR3 is 14 residues. Germline CDR1 is SNHLY and CDR2 is FYNNEI. V was pared by 5 bases and J by 5 bases, with 8 bases of the junction left unmatched. The chain's CDR3 is CASSYDRVGETQYF. CDR3 bases: TGTGCCAGCAGTTACGACAGGGTAGGGGAGACCCAGTACTTC.

The gene calls are TRBV29-1 and TRBJ2-5; D may be TRBD1 (6 bases). V lost 4 bases and J lost 3, with 18 bases in between. Germline lookup yields CDR1 SQVTM and CDR2 ANQGSEA. The CDR3 has 15 amino acids. Written as DNA, the CDR3 is TGCAGCGTTGCGCCCCGGGACATAATTGAAGAGACCCAGTACTTC. This codes for CSVAPRDIIEETQYF.

This clone was counted between two and nine times. This rearrangement joins TRBV11-3 to TRBJ2-1, with a weak D call TRBD2 (6 bases). The CDR3 covers 14 residues. The germline V and J ends were trimmed by 7 bases and 5 bases, with 15 bases remaining between them. Per germline, CDR1 SGHNT and CDR2 YENEEA. The chain's CDR3 is CASTHARGNNEQFF. CDR3 bases: TGTGCCAGCACCCACGCCCGGGGGAACAATGAGCAGTTCTTC.

In regard to this clone: A much more abundant neighbour one base away suggests this may be a read error. The rearrangement uses TRBV6-5 and TRBJ1-2; TRBD1 is a possible D gene (5 bases). The CDR3 extends over 12 amino acids. From germline, CDR1 is MNHEY and CDR2 SVGAGI. In DNA form, the CDR3 reads TGTGCCAGCAGTAGGGGACCGGATGGCGACACCTTC. Translated: CASSRGPDGDTF.

CDR3 nucleotides: TGCAGCGTTGACGACATCGAGCACTATGGCTACACCTTC. Translated: CSVDDIEHYGYTF. The chain couples TRBV29-1 to TRBJ1-2; D is uncertain. The CDR3 spans 13 residues. Trimming took off 3 bases at V and 3 bases at J, with 11 bases between the two ends. The germline V gene encodes CDR1 SQVTM and CDR2 ANQGSEA.

There are a few counts of this clone. The CDR3 DNA is TGCGCCAGCAGCTTGGGGTCGGGGGCTAGCACAGATACGCAGTATTTT. Amino acids: CASSLGSGASTDTQYF. V is TRBV5-1 and J is TRBJ2-3, with D perhaps assigned TRBD1 or TRBD2 (6 bases each). Germline V gene sequence: CDR1 SGHRS, CDR2 YFSETQ. The CDR3 extends over 16 amino acids. V was pared by 0 bases and J by 0 bases, with 11 bases between.

The sample holds a few counts of this clone. The genes are TRBV6-1 and TRBJ2-3; the D call may be TRBD1 or TRBD2 (6 bases each). V was pared by 4 bases and J by 1 base, with 18 bases between. This CDR3 is 17 amino acids long. Germline lookup yields CDR1 MNHNS and CDR2 SASEGT. Here the CDR3 DNA reads TGTGCCAGCAGTGGTTTGGGCGTACGGGGGCGCACAGATACGCAGTATTTT. Translating it yields CASSGLGVRGRTDTQYF.